Below are 18 T cell receptor beta chains sequenced from a single sample in a study of cytomegalovirus exposure and HLA in healthy donors. 60 Vbeta and 13 Jbeta primers were used in PCR. The table came from immunoSEQ multiplex PCR; TCRdb's copy has only in-frame clones and leaves some out. The table has around 140,000 clones, around four fifths seen once. Sequenced: PBMCs. The receptors come from a woman aged 55-75 years in good health and CMV-seropositive.

This clone was seen a single time. This chain connects TRBV29-1 to TRBJ2-1; D gene ambiguous. This CDR3 region has 14 residues. Germline loops: CDR1 SQVTM, CDR2 ANQGSEA. V shed 0 bases and J shed 4 bases, with 10 bases lying between them. In DNA form, the CDR3 reads TGCAGCGTTGAAGATTGGCCAGATTACAATGAGCAGTTCTTC. Its translation: CSVEDWPDYNEQFF.

In its sample, this clone was seen once. This chain uses TRBV7-2 with TRBJ2-5; 9 bases are shared with TRBD2. The germline V gene has CDR1 SGHTA and CDR2 FQGNSA. Germline trimming cut 1 base from V and 5 bases from J; bases unmatched to any gene: 11. The CDR3 runs 17 residues. CDR3 nucleotides: TGTGCCAGCAGCTTAGGCGCCCTTCTAGCGGGATTCGAGACCCAGTACTTC. As protein: CASSLGALLAGFETQYF.

The CDR3 sequence is CASEDVAGPPWGTDTQYF. The DNA for the CDR3 is TGTGCCAGCGAAGATGTAGCGGGACCTCCATGGGGCACAGATACGCAGTATTTT. The chain carries TRBV25-1 and TRBJ2-3; TRBD2 agrees at 8 bases. V shed 8 bases and J 1 base; nucleotides not matched to a gene: 17. The length of the CDR3 is 18 residues. Germline CDR1 is MGHDK and CDR2 is SYGVNS.

V and J are TRBV2 and TRBJ1-4, with 7 bases aligning to TRBD1. The CDR3 is made up of 14 amino acids. With 8 bases clipped from V and 8 bases from J, the junction kept 11 bases outside the gene matches. CDR1 is SNHLY, CDR2 FYNNEI, per germline. The CDR3 loop is CASLPPGGSEKLFF. The DNA for the CDR3 is TGTGCCAGCCTCCCCCCAGGGGGGAGCGAAAAACTGTTTTTT.

The chain is built from TRBV13 and TRBJ2-2, with D possibly matching TRBD1 (5 bases). This CDR3 comprises 18 residues. Germline CDR1 reads PRHDT; CDR2 reads FYEKMQ (reference sequence). V was pared by 0 bases and J by 2 bases, with 16 bases between. CDR3 in amino acids: CASSLGGGAVENTGELFF. CDR3 nucleotide sequence: TGTGCCAGCAGCTTAGGTGGTGGGGCGGTAGAAAACACCGGGGAGCTGTTTTTT. Complete variable domain (other parts from reference TRBV13 and TRBJ2-2): AAGVIQSPRHLIKEKRETATLKCYPIPRHDTVYWYQQGPGQDPQFLISFYEKMQSDKGSIPDRFSAQQFSDYHSELNMSSLELGDSALYFCASSLGGGAVENTGELFFGEGSRLTVL.

This chain links TRBV6-5 with TRBJ1-1, with TRBD1 matching 9 bases. J lost 8 bases, V lost 0 bases, and 1 base had no gene match. The CDR3 has 13 amino acids. From germline, CDR1 is MNHEY and CDR2 SVGAGI. In DNA form, the CDR3 reads TGTGCCAGCAGTTACTCAGACAGGGGGGAAGCTTTCTTT. Translation: CASSYSDRGEAFF.

V usage is TRBV5-4 and J usage is TRBJ1-2; D gene uncertain. Trimming left V 0 bases short and J 5 bases short, with 8 bases between. Germline V gene sequence: CDR1 SGHNT, CDR2 YYREEE (reference sequence). CDR3 length: 13 amino acids. CDR3 coding DNA: TGTGCCAGCAGCTTGGGGGAGCTATATGGCTACACCTTC. It encodes CASSLGELYGYTF. The complete variable domain, with remaining parts taken from reference TRBV5-4 and TRBJ1-2, reads ETGVTQSPTHLIKTRGQQVTLRCSSQSGHNTVSWYQQALGQGPQFIFQYYREEENGRGNFPPRFSGLQFPNYSSELNVNALELDDSALYLCASSLGELYGYTFGSGTRLTVV.

The rearrangement uses TRBV28 and TRBJ2-1, with TRBD2 matching over 7 bases. Germline CDR1 is MDHEN and CDR2 is SYDVKM. This CDR3 has 17 residues. Trimming took 6 bases from V and 0 from J; bases not matched to a gene: 11. DNA for the CDR3: TGTGCCAGCAGCCCCCTCGGTAGGACTAGCTCCTACAATGAGCAGTTCTTC. Translation gives CASSPLGRTSSYNEQFF. Combining the CDR3 with reference TRBV28 and TRBJ2-1 gives the whole variable domain DVKVTQSSRYLVKRTGEKVFLECVQDMDHENMFWYRQDPGLGLRLIYFSYDVKMKEKGDIPEGYSVSREKKERFSLILESASTNQTSMYLCASSPLGRTSSYNEQFFGPGTRLTVL.

The gene calls are TRBV6-1 and TRBJ2-1; weak D call: TRBD1 (6 bases). Trimming removed 8 bases at V and 6 bases at J, with 20 bases between. Per germline, CDR1 MNHNS and CDR2 SASEGT. This CDR3 spans 15 amino acids. The CDR3 DNA sequence: TGTGCCAGCCTCCTAGGGGCAGGGGTGGTCAATGAGCAGTTCTTC. Translation gives CASLLGAGVVNEQFF.

CDR3 in amino acids: CASSPEALTGNYGYTF. DNA of the CDR3: TGCGCCAGCAGCCCTGAGGCCCTGACAGGGAACTATGGCTACACCTTC. V is TRBV4-1 and J is TRBJ1-2; TRBD1 agrees at 7 bases. This CDR3 contains 16 residues. The V segment lost 4 bases and the J segment 2 bases; nucleotides outside the gene matches: 10. Per germline, CDR1 MGHRA and CDR2 YSYEKL.

The V call is TRBV28, the J call TRBJ2-7; D unclear. V was pared by 4 bases and J by 6 bases, with 7 bases between. This CDR3 region has 11 residues. Germline lookup yields CDR1 MDHEN and CDR2 SYDVKM. The CDR3 protein is CASSSFPEQYF. As DNA, the CDR3 is TGTGCCAGCAGTTCCTTCCCCGAGCAGTACTTC. Drawing the rest from reference TRBV28 and TRBJ2-7, the complete variable domain is DVKVTQSSRYLVKRTGEKVFLECVQDMDHENMFWYRQDPGLGLRLIYFSYDVKMKEKGDIPEGYSVSREKKERFSLILESASTNQTSMYLCASSSFPEQYFGPGTRLTVT.

This chain connects TRBV28 to TRBJ2-5; D is perhaps TRBD2 (6 bases). The CDR3 is made up of 15 amino acids. V lost 5 bases and J lost 2, with 15 bases in between. Germline V CDR1 and CDR2: MDHEN, SYDVKM. The CDR3 DNA follows: TGTGCCAGCAGTACCTCACGGGAGTTGCAAGAGACCCAGTACTTC. This gives the protein CASSTSRELQETQYF.

This chain's CDR3 is CASSFRDRPHSTDTQYF. As DNA, the CDR3 is TGCGCCAGCAGCTTCCGGGACAGACCTCATAGCACAGATACGCAGTATTTT. The rearrangement joins TRBV5-1 to TRBJ2-3; 7 nucleotides match TRBD1. Looked up from germline, CDR1 is SGHRS and CDR2 is YFSETQ. The V gene end was trimmed by 2 bases and the J gene end by 0 bases; junction bases not matched to a gene: 9. The CDR3 consists of 17 residues. The full variable domain, completed using reference TRBV5-1 and TRBJ2-3, is KAGVTQTPRYLIKTRGQQVTLSCSPISGHRSVSWYQQTPGQGLQFLFEYFSETQRNKGNFPGRFSGRQFSNSRSEMNVSTLELGDSALYLCASSFRDRPHSTDTQYFGPGTRLTVL.

There are a few counts of this clone. The rearrangement uses TRBV4-1 and TRBJ2-7; possible D gene TRBD2, 5 bases. Between the trimmed V and J ends, which lost 1 base and 3 bases, there was a span of 10 bases. Per the germline V gene, CDR1 is MGHRA and CDR2 is YSYEKL. The CDR3 is 14 residues long. The CDR3 loop is CASSQGPRDYEQYF. CDR3 coding DNA: TGCGCCAGCAGCCAAGGACCCCGGGACTACGAGCAGTACTTC.

The gene calls are TRBV29-1 and TRBJ2-7; D remains unclear. The V gene lost 1 base and the J gene lost 4 bases, with 5 bases spanning the gap. The germline gives CDR1 SQVTM, CDR2 ANQGSEA. This CDR3 spans 11 amino acids. CDR3 sequence: CSVEAEYEQYF. CDR3 coding DNA: TGCAGCGTTGAAGCTGAGTACGAGCAGTACTTC.

The V call is TRBV4-3, the J call TRBJ2-7, with 8 bases fitting TRBD1. The CDR3 is made up of 15 amino acids. Germline V gene data show CDR1 as LGHNA and CDR2 as YSLEER. V trimming: 2 bases; J trimming: 4 bases; junction bases outside the gene matches: 7. Here the CDR3 reads CASSQQTGDTYEQYF. CDR3 nucleotide sequence: TGCGCCAGCAGCCAACAGACAGGGGATACTTACGAGCAGTACTTC.

V is TRBV27 and J is TRBJ2-7; TRBD1 matches 8 bases. The CDR3 consists of 13 residues. Unmatched junction bases numbered 2, after V lost 4 bases and J lost 3 bases. Germline V CDR1 and CDR2: MNHEY, SMNVEV (reference sequence). The CDR3 sequence: CASSSGGLYEQYF. CDR3 DNA: TGTGCCAGCAGTTCAGGGGGCCTCTACGAGCAGTACTTC.

The CDR3 protein is CASSPNQGGTEAFF. The CDR3 DNA reads TGTGCCAGCTCACCAAACCAGGGAGGGACTGAAGCTTTCTTT. The chain couples TRBV18 to TRBJ1-1; maybe TRBD1 (5 bases). The V gene lost 2 bases and the J gene lost 5 bases, with 12 bases spanning the gap. Germline CDR1 is KGHSH and CDR2 is LQKENI. This CDR3 has 14 amino acids.